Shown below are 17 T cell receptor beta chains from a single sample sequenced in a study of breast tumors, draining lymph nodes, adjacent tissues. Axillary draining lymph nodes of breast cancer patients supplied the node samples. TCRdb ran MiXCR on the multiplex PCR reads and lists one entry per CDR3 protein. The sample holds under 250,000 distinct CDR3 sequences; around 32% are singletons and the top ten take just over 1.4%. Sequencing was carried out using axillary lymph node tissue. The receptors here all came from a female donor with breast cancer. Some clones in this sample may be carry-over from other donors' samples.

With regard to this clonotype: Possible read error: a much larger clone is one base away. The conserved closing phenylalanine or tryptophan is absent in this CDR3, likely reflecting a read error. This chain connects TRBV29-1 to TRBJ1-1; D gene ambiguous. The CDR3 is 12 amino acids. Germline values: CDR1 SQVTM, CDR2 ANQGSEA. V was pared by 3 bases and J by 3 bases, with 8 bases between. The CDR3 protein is CSVDRTDTEAFL. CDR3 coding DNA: TGCAGCGTTGACAGGACCGACACTGAAGCTTTCTTA.

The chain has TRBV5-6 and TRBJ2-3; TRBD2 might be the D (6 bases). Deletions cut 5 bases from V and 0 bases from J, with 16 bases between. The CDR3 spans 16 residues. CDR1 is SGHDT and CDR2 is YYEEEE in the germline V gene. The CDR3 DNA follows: TGTGCCAGCAGAACCGCCCCGGCGGGGAGCACAGATACGCAGTATTTT. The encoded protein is CASRTAPAGSTDTQYF.

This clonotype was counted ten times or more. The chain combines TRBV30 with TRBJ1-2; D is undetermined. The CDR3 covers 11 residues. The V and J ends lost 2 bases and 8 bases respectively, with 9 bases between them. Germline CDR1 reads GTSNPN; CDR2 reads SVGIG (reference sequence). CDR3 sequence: CAWSLSEGYTF. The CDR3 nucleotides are TGTGCCTGGAGTTTAAGCGAGGGCTACACCTTC.

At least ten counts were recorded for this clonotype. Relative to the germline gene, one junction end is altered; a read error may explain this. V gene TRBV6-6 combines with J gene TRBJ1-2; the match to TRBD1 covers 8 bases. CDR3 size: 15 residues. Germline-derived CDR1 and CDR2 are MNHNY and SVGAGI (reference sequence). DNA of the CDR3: TGTGCCAGCAGTCACTCTTTAAGGACAGGGAATGGCTACACCTTC. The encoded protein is CASSHSLRTGNGYTF.

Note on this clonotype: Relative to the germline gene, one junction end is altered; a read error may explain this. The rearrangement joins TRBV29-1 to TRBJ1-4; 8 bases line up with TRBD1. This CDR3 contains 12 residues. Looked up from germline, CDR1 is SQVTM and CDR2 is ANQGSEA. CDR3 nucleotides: TGCGGGATGGGACAGGATGATGAAAGACTGTTTTTT. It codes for CGMGQDDERLFF.

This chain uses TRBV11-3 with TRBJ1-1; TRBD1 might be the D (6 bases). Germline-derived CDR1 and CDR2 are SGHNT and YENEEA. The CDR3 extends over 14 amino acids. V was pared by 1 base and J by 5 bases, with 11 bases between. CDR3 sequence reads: CASSLAGARTEAFF. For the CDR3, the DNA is TGTGCCAGCAGCTTAGCAGGGGCAAGGACTGAAGCTTTCTTT.

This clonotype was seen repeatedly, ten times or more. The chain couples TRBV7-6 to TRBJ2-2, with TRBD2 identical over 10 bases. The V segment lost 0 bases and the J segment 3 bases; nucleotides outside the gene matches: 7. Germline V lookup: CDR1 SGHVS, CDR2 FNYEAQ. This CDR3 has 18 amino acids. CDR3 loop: CASSLAGSSGSYTGELFF. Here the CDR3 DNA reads TGTGCCAGCAGCTTAGCGGGGTCTAGCGGGAGTTACACCGGGGAGCTGTTTTTT.

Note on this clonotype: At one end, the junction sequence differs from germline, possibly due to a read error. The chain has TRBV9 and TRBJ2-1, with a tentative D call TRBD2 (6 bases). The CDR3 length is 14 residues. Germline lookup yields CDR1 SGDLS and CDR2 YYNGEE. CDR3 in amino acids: CASGVGTLYNEQSF. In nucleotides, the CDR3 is TGTGCCAGCGGGGTGGGGACTCTTTACAATGAGCAGTCCTTC.

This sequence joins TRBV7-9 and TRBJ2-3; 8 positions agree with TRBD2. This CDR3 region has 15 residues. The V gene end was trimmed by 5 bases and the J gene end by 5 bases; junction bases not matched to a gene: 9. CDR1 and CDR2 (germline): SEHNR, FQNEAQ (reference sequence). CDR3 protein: CASSLIAGIIDTQYF. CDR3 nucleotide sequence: TGTGCCAGCAGCCTTATAGCGGGAATCATAGATACGCAGTATTTT.

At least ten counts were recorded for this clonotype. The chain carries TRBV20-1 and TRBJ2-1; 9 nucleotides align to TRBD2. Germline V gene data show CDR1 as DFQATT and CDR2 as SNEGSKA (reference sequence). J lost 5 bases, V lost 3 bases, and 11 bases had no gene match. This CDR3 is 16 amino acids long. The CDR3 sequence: CSASSSGRPPNNEQFF. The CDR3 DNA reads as TGCAGTGCTAGCAGCAGCGGGAGGCCCCCGAACAATGAGCAGTTCTTC.

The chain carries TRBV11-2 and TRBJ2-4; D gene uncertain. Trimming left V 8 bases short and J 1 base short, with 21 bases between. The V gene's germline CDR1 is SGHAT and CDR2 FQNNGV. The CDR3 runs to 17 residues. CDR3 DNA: TGTGCCAGCGGCGCCCTTGGTGGCGCGAGGGCCAAAAACATTCAGTACTTC. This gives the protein CASGALGGARAKNIQYF.

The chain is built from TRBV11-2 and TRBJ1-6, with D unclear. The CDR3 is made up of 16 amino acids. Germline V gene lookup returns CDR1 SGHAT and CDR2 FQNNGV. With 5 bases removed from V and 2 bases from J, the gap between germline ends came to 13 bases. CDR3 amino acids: CASSPTSGAYNSPLHF. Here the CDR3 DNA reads TGTGCCAGCAGCCCAACTAGCGGGGCCTATAATTCACCCCTCCACTTT.

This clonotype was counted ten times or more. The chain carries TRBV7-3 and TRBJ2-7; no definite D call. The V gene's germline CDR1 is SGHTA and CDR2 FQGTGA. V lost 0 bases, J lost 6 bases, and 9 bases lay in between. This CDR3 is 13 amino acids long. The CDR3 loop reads CASSLTRAAEQYF. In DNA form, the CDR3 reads TGTGCCAGCAGCTTAACAAGGGCTGCCGAGCAGTACTTC.

CDR3 sequence: CASSLGGGSYEQYF. CDR3 nucleotides: TGTGCCAGCAGCTTAGGGGGCGGCTCCTACGAGCAGTACTTC. The chain links TRBV7-3 to TRBJ2-7; tentatively, D is TRBD1 (6 bases). Deletions cut 2 bases from V and 0 bases from J, with 8 bases between. This CDR3 region has 14 residues. CDR1 is SGHTA, CDR2 FQGTGA, per germline.

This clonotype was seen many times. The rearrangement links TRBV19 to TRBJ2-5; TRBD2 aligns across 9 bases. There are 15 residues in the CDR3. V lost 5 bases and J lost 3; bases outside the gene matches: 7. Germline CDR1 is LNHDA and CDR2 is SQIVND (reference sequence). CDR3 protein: CASSGVAGGEETQYF. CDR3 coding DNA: TGTGCCAGTAGTGGGGTGGCGGGAGGGGAAGAGACCCAGTACTTC.

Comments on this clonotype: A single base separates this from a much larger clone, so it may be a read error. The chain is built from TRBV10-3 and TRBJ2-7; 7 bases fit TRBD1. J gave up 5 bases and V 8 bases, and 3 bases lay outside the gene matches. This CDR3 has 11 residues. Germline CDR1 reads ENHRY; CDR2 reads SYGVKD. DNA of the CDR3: TGTGCCATCGGACAGGCGGACGAGCAGTACGTC. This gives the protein CAIGQADEQYV.

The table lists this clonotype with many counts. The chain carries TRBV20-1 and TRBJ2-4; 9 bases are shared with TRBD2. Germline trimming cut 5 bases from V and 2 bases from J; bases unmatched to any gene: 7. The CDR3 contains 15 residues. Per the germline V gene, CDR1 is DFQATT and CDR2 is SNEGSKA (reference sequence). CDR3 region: CSAGGPSGTKNIQYF. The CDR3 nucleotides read TGCAGTGCTGGGGGCCCTAGCGGGACCAAAAACATTCAGTACTTC.